Listed here are 23 T cell receptor beta chains from one sample, sequenced in a study of T-cell reconstitution after alpha-beta-depleted transplantation in children. Preparation of the TCRbeta library was carried out with unique molecular identifiers. TCRdb fed the PCR reads into MiXCR, producing one record per CDR3 protein. The sample holds hundreds of thousands of distinct CDR3 sequences, 10% to 15% seen once. The sample was PBMCs, mostly from graft donor cells, taken 360 days after TCRalphabeta/CD19-depleted stem cell transplant. The receptors were gathered from a male patient younger than 18 who had a stem cell transplant for acute myeloid leukemia, so the T cells may come from the graft donor.

The J gene is TRBJ2-2, the V gene TRBV7-8; D is perhaps TRBD1 or TRBD2 (6 bases each). The V gene lost 4 bases and the J gene lost 4 bases, with 19 bases spanning the gap. Germline loops: CDR1 SGHVS, CDR2 FQNEAQ. CDR3 size: 17 residues. The CDR3 DNA is TGTGCCAGCAGCTCCCCGGGGGCAGGGAAGGGCACCGGGGAGCTGTTTTTT. Translated: CASSSPGAGKGTGELFF.

This clonotype turned up a few times. CDR3 sequence reads: CASSSPLGLAGPLSYEQYF. In DNA, the CDR3 is TGTGCCAGCAGTTCGCCCCTGGGACTAGCGGGACCACTCTCCTACGAGCAGTACTTC. V and J are TRBV28 and TRBJ2-7; 13 bases are a match to TRBD2. The CDR3 length is 19 residues. In germline, CDR1 is MDHEN, CDR2 SYDVKM. V trimming: 4 bases; J trimming: 0 bases; junction bases outside the gene matches: 12.

This clonotype was recorded many times. This chain links TRBV3-1 with TRBJ1-2, with D perhaps TRBD1 (5 bases). V was trimmed by 4 bases and J by 3 bases, leaving 15 bases between them. The CDR3 loop spans 15 amino acids. Germline lookup yields CDR1 LGHDT and CDR2 YNNKEL (reference sequence). The CDR3 protein is CASSRNSGTDYGYTF. CDR3 DNA sequence: TGTGCCAGCAGCCGAAATTCCGGGACGGACTATGGCTACACCTTC.

The chain couples TRBV7-2 to TRBJ2-7, with D perhaps TRBD2 (6 bases). Looked up from germline, CDR1 is SGHTA and CDR2 is FQGNSA. V was clipped by 1 base and J by 9 bases, with 13 bases between them. This CDR3 has 13 residues. CDR3 nucleotide sequence: TGTGCCAGCAGCTTAGAGGAGGGCACCCGGCAGTACTTC. Amino acid sequence: CASSLEEGTRQYF.

At least ten counts were recorded for this clonotype. The J gene is TRBJ2-5, the V gene TRBV29-1; 9 bases line up with TRBD1. This CDR3 has 12 residues. V gave up 7 bases and J gave up 4 bases; unmatched junction bases: 4. Germline lookup yields CDR1 SQVTM and CDR2 ANQGSEA. The CDR3 loop is CSGRDRAETQYF. The DNA for the CDR3 is TGCAGCGGGAGGGACAGGGCAGAGACCCAGTACTTC.

This clonotype was counted a few times. The genes are TRBV27 and TRBJ2-2; 11 nucleotides agree with TRBD1. The V segment lost 6 bases and the J segment 5 bases; nucleotides outside the gene matches: 14. The CDR3 loop spans 18 amino acids. Germline V CDR1 and CDR2: MNHEY, SMNVEV (reference sequence). The CDR3 DNA follows: TGTGCCAGCAGCTTCACCAAGATGGGACAGGGGGTAACCGGGGAGCTGTTTTTT. As protein: CASSFTKMGQGVTGELFF.

This clonotype was seen more than once but under ten times. The chain recombines TRBV5-8 with TRBJ1-4, with TRBD1 as a possible D gene (6 bases). CDR1 is SGHTS and CDR2 is YDEGEE in the germline V gene. The CDR3 totals 15 residues. The germline V and J ends were trimmed by 4 bases and 8 bases, with 18 bases remaining between them. The CDR3 DNA sequence: TGTGCCAGCAGCCCTCGACCGCAGGGGTGGGAAAAACTGTTTTTT. It yields the protein CASSPRPQGWEKLFF.

This clonotype was seen a few times. This sequence joins TRBV7-2 and TRBJ1-1, with 7 bases lining up with TRBD1. After removal of 2 bases from V and 11 bases from J, the junction contained 17 bases not matched to a gene. Germline assignment: CDR1 SGHTA and CDR2 FQGNSA. The CDR3 loop spans 16 amino acids. CDR3 DNA: TGTGCCAGCAGCTTACTAGTAGGGGGCGGCGAGTCAAGGGCTTTCTTT. This sequence encodes CASSLLVGGGESRAFF.

This clonotype was detected many times. This chain joins TRBV12-3 or TRBV12-4 and TRBJ2-7; 9 bases align to TRBD1. The CDR3 is made up of 16 amino acids. V trimming: 2 bases; J trimming: 3 bases; junction bases outside the gene matches: 8. The CDR3 DNA is TGTGCCAGCAGTTTAATGACAGGGGGTGCAAGCTACGAGCAGTACTTC. Amino acid sequence: CASSLMTGGASYEQYF.

This clonotype was observed at least ten times. The chain joins TRBV28 to TRBJ2-7; the D call may be TRBD1 or TRBD2 (6 bases each). Between the trimmed V and J ends, which lost 6 bases and 3 bases, there was a span of 21 bases. Germline V gene data show CDR1 as MDHEN and CDR2 as SYDVKM. CDR3 size: 16 residues. CDR3 sequence (DNA): TGTGCCAGCAGCCTAGGGGGGAGAGTTAGGAACTACGAGCAGTACTTC. Translated, it gives CASSLGGRVRNYEQYF.

The sample holds a few counts of this clonotype. V usage is TRBV6-2 or TRBV6-3 and J usage is TRBJ2-5; tentatively, D is TRBD2 (5 bases). With 4 bases removed from V and 7 bases from J, the gap between germline ends came to 16 bases. From germline, CDR1 is MNHEY and CDR2 SVGEGT. The CDR3 runs to 14 residues. CDR3 bases: TGTGCCAGCAGTTCATCACTGGCCGAGGGGACCCAGTACTTC. Residues: CASSSSLAEGTQYF.

This clonotype was seen at least ten times. The chain is built from TRBV29-1 and TRBJ2-1; no reliable D call. The V gene's germline CDR1 is SQVTM and CDR2 ANQGSEA. V dropped 0 bases and J dropped 6 bases, with 6 bases sitting between them. The CDR3 totals 12 residues. The CDR3 nucleotides are TGCAGCGTTGAAGAGCAACCCAATGAGCAGTTCTTC. It codes for CSVEEQPNEQFF.

This chain joins TRBV2 and TRBJ1-5; 7 bases are a match to TRBD1. With 4 bases clipped from V and 0 bases from J, the junction kept 6 bases outside the gene matches. The CDR3 has 16 residues. Germline values: CDR1 SNHLY, CDR2 FYNNEI. The CDR3 loop is CASSVHRGVSNQPQHF. The CDR3 DNA reads TGTGCCAGCAGTGTTCACAGGGGTGTTAGCAATCAGCCCCAGCATTTT.

The chain couples TRBV10-3 to TRBJ2-5, with 9 bases aligning to TRBD2. The CDR3 has 18 amino acids. In germline, CDR1 is ENHRY, CDR2 SYGVKD. The V gene end was trimmed by 0 bases and the J gene end by 2 bases; junction bases not matched to a gene: 10. CDR3: CAISESIGASGKQETQYF. As DNA, the CDR3 is TGTGCCATCAGTGAGTCGATTGGGGCTAGCGGGAAACAAGAGACCCAGTACTTC.

This clonotype was counted only a few times. J is TRBJ1-1 and V is TRBV7-9; 9 bases map to TRBD1. Germline CDR1 and CDR2: SEHNR and FQNEAQ (reference sequence). CDR3 length equals 15 residues. Unmatched junction bases numbered 7, after V lost 0 bases and J lost 8 bases. CDR3 DNA sequence: TGTGCCAGCAGCTTAGCCTTGGACAGGGGAGAGGAAGCTTTCTTT. Its translation is CASSLALDRGEEAFF.

This clonotype was picked up many times. The chain carries TRBV28 and TRBJ2-3, with 10 bases identical to TRBD2. The junction had 16 bases not matched to a gene; V was cut back by 2 bases and J by 5 bases. In germline, CDR1 is MDHEN, CDR2 SYDVKM. The CDR3 contains 19 residues. The CDR3 DNA is TGTGCCAGCAGTTTAGCTGTTGTGGAGCGGGAGGGCCCTAAAGATACGCAGTATTTT. It encodes CASSLAVVEREGPKDTQYF.

This clonotype was counted only a few times. The V and J genes are TRBV24-1 and TRBJ2-1; 7 bases map to TRBD2. In germline, CDR1 is KGHDR, CDR2 SFDVKD. The CDR3 consists of 16 residues. V dropped 4 bases and J dropped 2; count of bases not matched to a gene: 7. The CDR3, as DNA: TGTGCCACCAGTGACCCTCGCGGGAGTACCTACAATGAGCAGTTCTTC. This codes for CATSDPRGSTYNEQFF.

CDR3 in amino acids: CSATRDSYEQYF. In DNA, the CDR3 is TGCAGTGCTACCAGGGACAGCTACGAGCAGTACTTC. This chain joins TRBV20-1 and TRBJ2-7; 7 bases line up with TRBD1. The V and J ends lost 4 bases and 3 bases, in that order; junction bases with no gene match: 3. Germline V gives CDR1 DFQATT, CDR2 SNEGSKA (reference sequence). The CDR3 is 12 residues long.

This rearrangement joins TRBV4-3 to TRBJ2-1; the D gene is possibly TRBD2 (6 bases). Germline-derived CDR1 and CDR2 are LGHNA and YSLEER. The germline V and J ends were trimmed by 5 bases and 7 bases, with 15 bases remaining between them. The CDR3 is made up of 14 amino acids. The CDR3 bases are TGCGCCAGCAGCTGGGGACTTCCTATGAATGAGCAGTTCTTC. Residues: CASSWGLPMNEQFF.

The sample holds a few counts of this clonotype. The V call is TRBV15, the J call TRBJ2-5; D is perhaps TRBD1 (6 bases). The V gene lost 0 bases and the J gene lost 0 bases, with 11 bases spanning the gap. Germline V gives CDR1 LNHNV, CDR2 YYDKDF (reference sequence). The CDR3 extends over 16 amino acids. The CDR3 nucleotides are TGTGCCACCAGCAGAGATGCGACAGGCAACCAAGAGACCCAGTACTTC. This translates into CATSRDATGNQETQYF.

The rearrangement uses TRBV18 and TRBJ2-1, with D unresolved. CDR3 length equals 15 residues. Trimming took off 2 bases at V and 4 bases at J, with 12 bases between the two ends. The V gene's germline CDR1 is KGHSH and CDR2 LQKENI. CDR3 sequence: CASSPTRILYNEQFF. The CDR3 bases are TGTGCCAGCTCACCAACCAGGATCCTATACAATGAGCAGTTCTTC.

This clonotype was seen ten or more times. The chain employs TRBV6-5 and TRBJ2-2, with 7 nucleotides matching TRBD2. There are 16 residues in the CDR3. Germline V gene data show CDR1 as MNHEY and CDR2 as SVGAGI. The ends lost 2 bases at V and 1 base at J; junction bases unmatched: 4. The CDR3 is CASSYKLAENTGELFF. CDR3 bases: TGTGCCAGCAGTTACAAGCTAGCGGAGAACACCGGGGAGCTGTTTTTT.

The table lists this clonotype with a few counts. The chain combines TRBV5-1 with TRBJ2-2; 7 bases are shared with TRBD2. The germline V gene has CDR1 SGHRS and CDR2 YFSETQ. The CDR3 has 16 amino acids. Trimming removed 5 bases from V and 6 bases from J; junction bases left unmatched: 13. The CDR3 protein is CASSTGTTLRPGELFF. As DNA, the CDR3 is TGCGCCAGCAGTACCGGGACTACCCTCAGACCCGGGGAGCTGTTTTTT. Combining the CDR3 with reference TRBV5-1 and TRBJ2-2 gives the whole variable domain KAGVTQTPRYLIKTRGQQVTLSCSPISGHRSVSWYQQTPGQGLQFLFEYFSETQRNKGNFPGRFSGRQFSNSRSEMNVSTLELGDSALYLCASSTGTTLRPGELFFGEGSRLTVL.